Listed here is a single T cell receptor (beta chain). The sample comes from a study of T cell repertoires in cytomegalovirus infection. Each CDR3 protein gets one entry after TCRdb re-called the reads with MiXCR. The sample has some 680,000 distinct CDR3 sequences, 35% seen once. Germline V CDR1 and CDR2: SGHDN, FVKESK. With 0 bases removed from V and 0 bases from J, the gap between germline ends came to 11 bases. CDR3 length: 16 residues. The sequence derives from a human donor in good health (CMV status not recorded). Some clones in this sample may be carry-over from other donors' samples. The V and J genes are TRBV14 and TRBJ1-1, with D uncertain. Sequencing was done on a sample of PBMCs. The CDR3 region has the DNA TGTGCCAGCAGCCAAGAGACGGGCGGGATGAACACTGAAGCTTTCTTT. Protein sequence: CASSQETGGMNTEAFF.